These T cell receptor beta chains were read from a single sample in a study of blood T cell repertoires in COVID-19. Method: immunoSEQ multiplex PCR; TCRdb's copy keeps in-frame clones and lacks some. The data hold more than 150,000 clones, with about 86% observed a single time. The sequencing sample was made of peripheral blood. The receptor set was obtained from a man between 60 and 70 years old with acute or convalescent COVID-19. The CDR3 runs from the conserved cysteine through the conserved F or W. The D gene is left open where the match is weak. Not all rows give a size; the values are once, few, many and, for expanded clones, a class.

V gene	J gene	D gene	clone size	CDR3 DNA	CDR3 protein
TRBV29-1	TRBJ1-1	TRBD1	many	TGCAGCGTCCGACAGGGGGCGGGTACTGAAGCTTTCTTT	CSVRQGAGTEAFF
TRBV5-1	TRBJ2-5	TRBD2	.	TGCGCCAGCAGCGACGGGACTAGCGCTCAAGAGACCCAGTACTTC	CASSDGTSAQETQYF
TRBV2	TRBJ2-1	TRBD2	.	TGTGCCAGCAGGGTAAGACTAGCGGGAGGGCCAGGCACCTACAATGAGCAGTTCTTC	CASRVRLAGGPGTYNEQFF
TRBV30	TRBJ1-4	.	.	TGTGCCTGGCAGCGGATAGCACTTAATGAAAAACTGTTTTTT	CAWQRIALNEKLFF
TRBV12-3/TRBV12-4	TRBJ1-2	.	.	TGTGCCACTTCGTCCCGGGGAGGCTACACCTTC	CATSSRGGYTF
TRBV15	TRBJ2-1	TRBD1	.	TGTGCCACCAGCATCCCCCCAAGGGGGCCTGAGCAGTTCTTC	CATSIPPRGPEQFF
TRBV5-1	TRBJ1-1	.	.	TGCGCCAGCAGCCCGTCAGCCGGGACAACAAACACTGAAGCTTTCTTT	CASSPSAGTTNTEAFF
TRBV7-8	TRBJ2-5	TRBD2	.	TGTGCCAGCAGCTTGACTAGCGGGCAAGGGGAGACCCAGTACTTC	CASSLTSGQGETQYF
TRBV18	TRBJ1-5	.	once	TGTGCCAGCTCACCGAGCAGGAATAGCAATCAGCCCCAGCATTTT	CASSPSRNSNQPQHF
TRBV7-2	TRBJ2-4	TRBD2	once	TGTGCCAGCAGCTTAGGTGGTAGCGGGAGGGGGGCCAAAAACATTCAGTACTTC	CASSLGGSGRGAKNIQYF
TRBV28	TRBJ2-7	.	.	TGTGCCACCGAAGGGGGCTACGAGCAGTACTTC	CATEGGYEQYF
TRBV5-1	TRBJ1-6	.	.	TGCGCCAGCAGCTTGGCCAGAGGGACGGAGGGGAGCTCCTATAATTCACCCCTCCACTTT	CASSLARGTEGSSYNSPLHF
TRBV7-3	TRBJ2-1	TRBD2	few	TGTGCCAGCAGCTTAATCAGCGGGAGCTCCTACAATGAGCAGTTCTTC	CASSLISGSSYNEQFF
TRBV9	TRBJ2-1	.	.	TGTGCCAGCAGCTGGGCAGGGGCTGCCTACAATGAGCAGTTCTTC	CASSWAGAAYNEQFF
TRBV28	TRBJ2-5	.	.	TGTGCCAGCAGGCAGGGCGGCGAGTCGGAGACCCAGTACTTC	CASRQGGESETQYF
TRBV27	TRBJ1-1	.	.	TGTGCCAGCAGTTTAGAGAGTGGTCTTGAAGCTTTCTTT	CASSLESGLEAFF
TRBV11-2	TRBJ1-6	.	.	TGTGCCAGCAGCTTGCAGGAGGATTCACCCCTCCACTTT	CASSLQEDSPLHF
TRBV7-9	TRBJ1-4	TRBD1	.	TGTGCCAGCAGCCCTTCGACAGGGTTTATGGGAACTAATGAAAAACTGTTTTTT	CASSPSTGFMGTNEKLFF
TRBV28	TRBJ1-2	.	.	TGTGCCAGCCACCCTGGGGGGGCCCCTGGGTATGGCTACACCTTC	CASHPGGAPGYGYTF
TRBV18	TRBJ2-1	TRBD2	.	TGTGCCAGCTCACCCCCTAGCGGGAATCATGAGCAGTTCTTC	CASSPPSGNHEQFF
TRBV18	TRBJ2-1	TRBD1	.	TGTGCCAGCTCACTTCGGAGACAGGGGTACAATGAGCAGTTCTTC	CASSLRRQGYNEQFF
TRBV7-9	TRBJ1-1	TRBD1	.	TGTGCCAGCAGCCCCCGGGACAGGGGAGCAGACACTGAAGCTTTCTTT	CASSPRDRGADTEAFF
TRBV19	TRBJ1-3	.	.	TGTGCCAGTAGCAGACCAGGGGTGAGCTCTGGAAACACCATATATTTT	CASSRPGVSSGNTIYF
TRBV28	TRBJ1-6	TRBD1	.	TGTGCCAGCAGTTCAATGGCCGGGACAGCATCTACACCCCTCCACTTT	CASSSMAGTASTPLHF
TRBV11-2	TRBJ2-7	.	.	TGTGCCAGCAGCTTAGAACTAGCCCTAACCTACGAGCAGTACTTC	CASSLELALTYEQYF
TRBV18	TRBJ1-2	TRBD1	.	TGTGCCAGCTCACCGGGACAGTCATATGGCTACACCTTC	CASSPGQSYGYTF
TRBV6-1	TRBJ2-7	TRBD2	.	TGTGCCAGCAGTGAAGCCGGATGGGCGGGAGGGCCAGTCGGCGAGCAGTACTTC	CASSEAGWAGGPVGEQYF
TRBV7-9	TRBJ1-3	TRBD1	.	TGTGCCAGCAGCCGGACAGGCTCTGGAAACACCATATATTTT	CASSRTGSGNTIYF
TRBV29-1	TRBJ2-3	TRBD2	.	TGCAGCGCAGTAGCGGGAGGACGAGATACGCAGTATTTT	CSAVAGGRDTQYF
TRBV10-2	TRBJ1-2	.	.	TGCGCCAGCGGGAGGAGGGGAGGCTATGGCTACACCTTC	CASGRRGGYGYTF
TRBV7-3	TRBJ2-3	.	.	TGTGCCAGCAGCTACGGAGGAGATACGCAGTATTTT	CASSYGGDTQYF
TRBV30	TRBJ2-7	.	.	TGTGCCTGGAGTGTAGGCAGGGTCTACGAGCAGTACTTC	CAWSVGRVYEQYF
TRBV7-2	TRBJ1-1	TRBD1	.	TGTGCCAGCAGCCTTCGGACAGGGCGAGGAACTGAAGCTTTCTTT	CASSLRTGRGTEAFF
TRBV2	TRBJ1-4	TRBD1	.	TGTGCCAGCAGTGAAAGGACAGGGGATGCTTCGGCACTGTTTTTT	CASSERTGDASALFF
TRBV3-1/TRBV3-2	TRBJ1-2	TRBD1	.	TGTGCCAGCAGCCCCAGGACAGGGGGCCTTGGCTACACCTTC	CASSPRTGGLGYTF
TRBV6-5	TRBJ1-5	TRBD1	.	TGTGCCAGCAGTAGACAGGGGGCAGGTCAGCCCCAGCATTTT	CASSRQGAGQPQHF
TRBV2	TRBJ2-7	TRBD1	once	TGTGCCAGCAGACGCTGGGACAGCACCTACGAGCAGTACTTC	CASRRWDSTYEQYF
TRBV5-4	TRBJ2-1	TRBD2	.	TGTGCCAGCAGCTTGGGGTTGCGGGGGGACAATGAGCAGTTCTTC	CASSLGLRGDNEQFF
TRBV19	TRBJ1-5	TRBD1	.	TGTGCCAGTAGTCTCATCAGCCCCCGCAGGGGGCTGTTTCAGCCCCAGCATTTT	CASSLISPRRGLFQPQHF
TRBV6-2/TRBV6-3	TRBJ1-2	TRBD1	once	TGTGCCAGCAGTTACCCAGGACAGGGTGGCGGTGGCTACACCTTC	CASSYPGQGGGGYTF
TRBV19	TRBJ2-7	.	.	TGTGCCAGTAGTATGGAACAGGGCTACGAGCAGTACTTC	CASSMEQGYEQYF
TRBV30	TRBJ2-1	TRBD2	once	TGTGCCTGGCTACTAGCGGGAAGGAGGAATGAGCAGTTCTTC	CAWLLAGRRNEQFF
TRBV5-1	TRBJ1-2	TRBD1	.	TGCGCCAGCAGCCTGGACAGGGGAAACTATGGCTACACCTTC	CASSLDRGNYGYTF
TRBV12-3/TRBV12-4	TRBJ1-5	.	.	TGTGCCAGCAGTTTTAGTGGCTCAGCGGTCCAGCATTTT	CASSFSGSAVQHF
TRBV7-9	TRBJ2-3	.	once	TGTGCCAGCAGCCCTCTCTCGGCGGGAGATACGCAGTATTTT	CASSPLSAGDTQYF